This T cell receptor beta chain was identified in a study of CD8+CD57+ T cells in acquired aplastic anemia. Study information: Each DNA sample taken from sorted CD4+ and CD8+ cells came to about 3.2 ug on average. General study findings and limits: It was found that nearly 30 CD8+ CDR3 sequences were shared between patients and controls.

CDR3 and TCR beta VDJ profiling relied on genomic DNA as the template. MiXCR, run by TCRdb on the reads, gives a single entry per CDR3 protein. The table shows 200,000 to 250,000 distinct CDR3 sequences, with roughly 45% occurring only once. With respect to this clonotype: Its specificity is not known. It may be a read error: a sequence one base away is much more abundant.

CD8+CD57+ cell expansion had been shown by flow cytometry in patients chosen for sequencing. Per germline, CDR1 SGHAT and CDR2 FQNNGV. The CDR3 totals 14 residues. The sample comprised sorted CD4+, CD8+, or CD8+CD57+ T cells (not recorded which) from PBMCs. This clonotype was sampled from a human donor with aplastic anemia. J is TRBJ2-1 and V is TRBV11-2; D is ambiguous. The CDR3 bases are TGTGCCGGCAGCTTAGTAAGCTCCTACAATGAGCAGTTCTTC. Its protein product is CAGSLVSSYNEQFF.